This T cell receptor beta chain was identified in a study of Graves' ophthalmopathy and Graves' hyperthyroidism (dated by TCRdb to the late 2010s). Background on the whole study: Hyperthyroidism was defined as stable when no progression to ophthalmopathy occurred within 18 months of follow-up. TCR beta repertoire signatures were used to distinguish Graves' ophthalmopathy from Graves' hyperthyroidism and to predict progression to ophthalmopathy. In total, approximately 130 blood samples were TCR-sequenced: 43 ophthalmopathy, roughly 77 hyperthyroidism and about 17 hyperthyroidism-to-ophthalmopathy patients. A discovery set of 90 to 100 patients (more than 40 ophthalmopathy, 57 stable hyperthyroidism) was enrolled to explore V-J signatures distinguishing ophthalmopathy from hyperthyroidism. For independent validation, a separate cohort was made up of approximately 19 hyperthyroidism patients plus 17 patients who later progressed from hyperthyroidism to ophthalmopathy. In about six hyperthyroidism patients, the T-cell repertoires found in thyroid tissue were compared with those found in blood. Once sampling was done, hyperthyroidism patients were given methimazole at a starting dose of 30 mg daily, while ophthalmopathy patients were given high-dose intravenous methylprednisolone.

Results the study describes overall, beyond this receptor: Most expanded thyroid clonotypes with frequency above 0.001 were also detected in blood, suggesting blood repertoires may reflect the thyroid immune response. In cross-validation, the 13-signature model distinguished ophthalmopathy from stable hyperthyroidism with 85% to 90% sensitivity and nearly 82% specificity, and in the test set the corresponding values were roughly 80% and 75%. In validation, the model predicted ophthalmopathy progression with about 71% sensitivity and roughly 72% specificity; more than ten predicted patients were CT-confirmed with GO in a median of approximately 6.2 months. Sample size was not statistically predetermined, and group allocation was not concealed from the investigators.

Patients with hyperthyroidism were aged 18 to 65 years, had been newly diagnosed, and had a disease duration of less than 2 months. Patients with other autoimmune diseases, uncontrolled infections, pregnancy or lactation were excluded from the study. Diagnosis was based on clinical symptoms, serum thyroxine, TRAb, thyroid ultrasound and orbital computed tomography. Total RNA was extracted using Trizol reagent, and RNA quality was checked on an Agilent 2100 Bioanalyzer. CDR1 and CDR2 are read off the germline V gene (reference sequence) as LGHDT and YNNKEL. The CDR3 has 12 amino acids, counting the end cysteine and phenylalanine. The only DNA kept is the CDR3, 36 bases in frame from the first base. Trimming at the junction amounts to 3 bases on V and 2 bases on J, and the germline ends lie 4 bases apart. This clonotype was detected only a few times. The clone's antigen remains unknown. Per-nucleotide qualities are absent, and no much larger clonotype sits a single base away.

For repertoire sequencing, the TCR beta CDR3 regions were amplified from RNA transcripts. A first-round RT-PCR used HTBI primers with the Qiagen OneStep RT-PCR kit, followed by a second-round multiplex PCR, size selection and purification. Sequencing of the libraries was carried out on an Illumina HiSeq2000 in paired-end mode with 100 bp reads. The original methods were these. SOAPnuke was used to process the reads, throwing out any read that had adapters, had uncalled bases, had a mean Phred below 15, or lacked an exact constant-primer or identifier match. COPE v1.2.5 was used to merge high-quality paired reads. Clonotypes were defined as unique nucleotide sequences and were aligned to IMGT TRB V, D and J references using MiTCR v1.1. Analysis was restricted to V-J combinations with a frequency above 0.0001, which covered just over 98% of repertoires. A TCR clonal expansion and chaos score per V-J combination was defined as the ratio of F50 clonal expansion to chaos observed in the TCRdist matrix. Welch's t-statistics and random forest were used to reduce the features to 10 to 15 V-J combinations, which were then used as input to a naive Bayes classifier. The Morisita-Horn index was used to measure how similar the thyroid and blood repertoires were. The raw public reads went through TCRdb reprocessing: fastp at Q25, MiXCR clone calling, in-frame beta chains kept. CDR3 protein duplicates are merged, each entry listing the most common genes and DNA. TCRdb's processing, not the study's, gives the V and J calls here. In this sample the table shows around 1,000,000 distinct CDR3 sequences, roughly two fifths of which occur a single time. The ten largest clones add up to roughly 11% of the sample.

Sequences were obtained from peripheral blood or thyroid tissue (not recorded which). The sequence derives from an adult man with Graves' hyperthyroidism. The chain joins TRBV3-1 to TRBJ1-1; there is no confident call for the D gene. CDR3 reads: CASSHANTEAFF. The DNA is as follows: TGTGCCAGCAGCCATGCTAACACTGAAGCTTTCTTT.